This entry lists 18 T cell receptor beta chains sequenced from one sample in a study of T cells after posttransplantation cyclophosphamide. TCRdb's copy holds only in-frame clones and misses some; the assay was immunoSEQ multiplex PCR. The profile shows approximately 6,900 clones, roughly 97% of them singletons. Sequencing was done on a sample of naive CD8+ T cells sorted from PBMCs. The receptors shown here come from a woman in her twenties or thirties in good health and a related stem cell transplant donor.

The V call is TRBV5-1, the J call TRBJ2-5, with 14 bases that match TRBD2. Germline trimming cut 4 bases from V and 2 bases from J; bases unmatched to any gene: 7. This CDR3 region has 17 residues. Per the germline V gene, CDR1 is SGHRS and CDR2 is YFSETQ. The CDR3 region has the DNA TGCGCCAGCAGCGTTGGGACTAGCGGGGGTCTACAAGAGACCCAGTACTTC. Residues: CASSVGTSGGLQETQYF.

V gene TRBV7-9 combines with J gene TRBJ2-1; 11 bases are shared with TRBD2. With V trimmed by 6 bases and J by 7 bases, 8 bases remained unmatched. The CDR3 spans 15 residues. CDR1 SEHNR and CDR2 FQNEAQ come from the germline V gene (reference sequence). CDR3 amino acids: CASSSTSGVSNEQFF. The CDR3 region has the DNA TGTGCCAGCAGTTCGACTAGCGGGGTTTCTAATGAGCAGTTCTTC.

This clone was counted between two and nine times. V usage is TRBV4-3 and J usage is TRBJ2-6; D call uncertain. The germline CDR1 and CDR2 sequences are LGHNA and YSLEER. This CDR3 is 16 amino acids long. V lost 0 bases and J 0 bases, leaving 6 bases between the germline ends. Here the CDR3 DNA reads TGCGCCAGCAGCCAAGAAATAGACTCTGGGGCCAACGTCCTGACTTTC. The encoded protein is CASSQEIDSGANVLTF.

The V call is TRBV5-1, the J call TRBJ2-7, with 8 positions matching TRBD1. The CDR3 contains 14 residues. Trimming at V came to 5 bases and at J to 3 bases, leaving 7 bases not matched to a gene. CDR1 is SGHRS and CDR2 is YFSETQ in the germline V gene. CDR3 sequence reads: CASSPGTGHYEQYF. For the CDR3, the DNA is TGCGCCAGCAGTCCCGGGACAGGCCACTACGAGCAGTACTTC.

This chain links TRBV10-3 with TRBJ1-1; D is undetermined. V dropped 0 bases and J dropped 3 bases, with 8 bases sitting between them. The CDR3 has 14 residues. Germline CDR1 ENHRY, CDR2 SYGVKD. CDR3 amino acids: CAISESAGYTEAFF. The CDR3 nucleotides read TGTGCCATCAGTGAGTCGGCGGGGTACACTGAAGCTTTCTTT.

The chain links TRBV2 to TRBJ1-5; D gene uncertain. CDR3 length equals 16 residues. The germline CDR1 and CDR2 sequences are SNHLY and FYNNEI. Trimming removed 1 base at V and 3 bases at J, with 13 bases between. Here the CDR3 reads CASSEGGGYLNQPQHF. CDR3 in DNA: TGTGCCAGCAGTGAAGGGGGAGGGTATCTCAATCAGCCCCAGCATTTT.

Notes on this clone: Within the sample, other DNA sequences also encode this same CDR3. The CDR3 coding sequence is TGTGCCATGCTTAGAGGGCAGGGGAACTCACCCCTCCACTTT. Its translation: CAMLRGQGNSPLHF. This rearrangement joins TRBV10-3 to TRBJ1-6; D perhaps matches TRBD1 (6 bases). Germline CDR1 reads ENHRY; CDR2 reads SYGVKD. CDR3 length: 14 amino acids. V lost 9 bases and J lost 10, with 19 bases in between.

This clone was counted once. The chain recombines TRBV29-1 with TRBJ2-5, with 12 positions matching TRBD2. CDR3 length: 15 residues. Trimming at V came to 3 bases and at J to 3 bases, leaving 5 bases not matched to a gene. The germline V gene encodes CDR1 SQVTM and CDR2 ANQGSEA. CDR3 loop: CSVEGSSGGEETQYF. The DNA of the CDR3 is TGCAGCGTTGAGGGGTCTAGCGGGGGGGAAGAGACCCAGTACTTC. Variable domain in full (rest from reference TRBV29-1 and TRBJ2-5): SAVISQKPSRDICQRGTSLTIQCQVDSQVTMMFWYRQQPGQSLTLIATANQGSEATYESGFVIDKFPISRPNLTFSTLTVSNMSPEDSSIYLCSVEGSSGGEETQYFGPGTRLLVL.

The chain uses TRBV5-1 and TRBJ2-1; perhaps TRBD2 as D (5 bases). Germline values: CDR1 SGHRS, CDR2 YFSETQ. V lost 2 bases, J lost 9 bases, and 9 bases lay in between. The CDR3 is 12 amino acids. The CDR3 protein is CASSFEGLEQFF. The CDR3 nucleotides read TGCGCCAGCAGCTTTGAAGGACTTGAGCAGTTCTTC.

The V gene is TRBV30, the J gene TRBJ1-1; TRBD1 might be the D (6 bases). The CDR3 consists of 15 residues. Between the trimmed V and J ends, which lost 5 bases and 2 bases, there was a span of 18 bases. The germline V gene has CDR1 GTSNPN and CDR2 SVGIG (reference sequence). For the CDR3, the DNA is TGTGCCTGGGATTTGACCGGGACATCAAACACTGAAGCTTTCTTT. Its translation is CAWDLTGTSNTEAFF.

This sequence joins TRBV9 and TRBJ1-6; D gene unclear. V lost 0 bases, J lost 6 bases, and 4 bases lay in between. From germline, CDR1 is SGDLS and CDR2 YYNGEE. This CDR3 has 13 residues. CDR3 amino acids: CASSVALNSPLHF. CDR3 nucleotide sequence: TGTGCCAGCAGCGTAGCCCTTAATTCACCCCTCCACTTT.

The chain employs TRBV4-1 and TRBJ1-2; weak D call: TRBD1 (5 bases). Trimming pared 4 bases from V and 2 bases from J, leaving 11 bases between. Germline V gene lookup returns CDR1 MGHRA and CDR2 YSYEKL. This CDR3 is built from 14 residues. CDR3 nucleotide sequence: TGCGCCAGCAGCCCACAGGACGGCAACTATGGCTACACCTTC. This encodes CASSPQDGNYGYTF.

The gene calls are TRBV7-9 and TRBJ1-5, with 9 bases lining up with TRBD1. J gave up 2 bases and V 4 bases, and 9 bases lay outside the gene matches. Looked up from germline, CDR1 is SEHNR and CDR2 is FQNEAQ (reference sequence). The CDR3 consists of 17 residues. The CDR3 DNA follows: TGTGCCAGCAGCTCACAGGGACAGGGATTTCGCAATCAGCCCCAGCATTTT. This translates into CASSSQGQGFRNQPQHF.

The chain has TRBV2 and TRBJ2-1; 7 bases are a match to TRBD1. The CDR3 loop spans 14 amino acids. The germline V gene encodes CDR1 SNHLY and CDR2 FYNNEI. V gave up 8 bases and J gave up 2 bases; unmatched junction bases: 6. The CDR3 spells CASLDRAAYNEQFF. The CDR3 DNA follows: TGTGCCAGCTTAGACAGGGCCGCCTACAATGAGCAGTTCTTC.

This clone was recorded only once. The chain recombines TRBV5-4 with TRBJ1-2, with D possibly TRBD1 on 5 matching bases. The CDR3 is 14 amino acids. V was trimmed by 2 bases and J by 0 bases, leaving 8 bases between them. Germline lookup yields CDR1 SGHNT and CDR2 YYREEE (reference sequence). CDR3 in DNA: TGTGCCAGCAGCTTTGGGGCATCTAACTATGGCTACACCTTC. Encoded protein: CASSFGASNYGYTF.

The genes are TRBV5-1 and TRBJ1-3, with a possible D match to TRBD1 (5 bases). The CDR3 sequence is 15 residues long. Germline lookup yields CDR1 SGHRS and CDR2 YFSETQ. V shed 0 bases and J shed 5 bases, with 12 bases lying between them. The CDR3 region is CASSLAEAGRNTIYF. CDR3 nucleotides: TGCGCCAGCAGCTTGGCCGAGGCAGGGAGAAACACCATATATTTT.

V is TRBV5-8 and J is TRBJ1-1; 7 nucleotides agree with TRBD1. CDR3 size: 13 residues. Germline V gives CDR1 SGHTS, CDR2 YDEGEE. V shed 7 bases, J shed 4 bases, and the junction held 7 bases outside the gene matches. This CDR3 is CASPTGYGTEAFF. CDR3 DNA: TGTGCCAGCCCGACAGGGTATGGCACTGAAGCTTTCTTT.

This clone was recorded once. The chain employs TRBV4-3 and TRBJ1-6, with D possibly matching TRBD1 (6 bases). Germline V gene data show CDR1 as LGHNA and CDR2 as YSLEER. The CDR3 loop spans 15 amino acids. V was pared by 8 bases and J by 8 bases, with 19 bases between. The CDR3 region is CASGKTGSPDSPLHF. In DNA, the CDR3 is TGCGCCAGCGGAAAAACAGGGTCTCCGGATTCACCCCTCCACTTT.